This section outlines one T cell receptor (beta chain) sequence together with its context. Its antigen is still unknown. The entry originates in a study of CD8 T cells in Susac syndrome. The overall study: Each patient with Susac syndrome, at the time of blood draw, was therapy-naive, on corticosteroids, or on intravenous immunoglobulin alone. Findings and caveats of the study: When the CD4+ T cell repertoires of patients with Susac syndrome were examined, they did not show any clonal expansion.

Random-hexamer reverse transcription was applied to roughly 0.5 to 1 ug RNA. TCRdb reprocessed the immunoSEQ multiplex PCR reads with MiXCR, giving one entry per CDR3 protein. Counted here are about 200,000 distinct CDR3 sequences, over 75% occurring once; the ten biggest clones make up around 0.085%. This TCR was sampled from a human donor with Susac syndrome. Specimen: CD4+ T cells from PBMCs.

The CDR3 region is CASSPVAGGSDEQFF. The CDR3 DNA is TGTGCCAGCAGCCCAGTAGCGGGAGGGAGTGATGAGCAGTTCTTC. This chain connects TRBV5-6 to TRBJ2-1; 11 positions match TRBD2. With 4 bases clipped from V and 8 bases from J, the junction kept 8 bases outside the gene matches. Germline V lookup: CDR1 SGHDT, CDR2 YYEEEE. The CDR3 loop spans 15 amino acids.